This T cell receptor (beta chain) was documented in a study of beta chain features in type 1 diabetes. With regard to this clone: Its antigen is not known.

One heparinised blood draw averaging around 110 mL was given by each donor. Whole-study results and caveats: In all four CD4+ subsets, TCRB CDR3 length was significantly, moderately reduced in type 1 diabetes. Reduced insertions and increased deletions marked VDJ junctions in type 1 diabetes patients.

The length of the CDR3 is 14 residues. The germline V and J ends were trimmed by 2 bases and 3 bases, with 10 bases remaining between them. The V gene's germline CDR1 is SNHLY and CDR2 FYNNEI. Reverse transcription of all isolated RNA meant that expressed TCRB transcripts were sequenced. The method was immunoSEQ multiplex PCR; TCRdb's version includes in-frame clones alone and lacks a portion of them. The table has some 370,000 clones, around 10% seen once. This receptor was identified in a man younger than 45 with type 1 diabetes. The source material was central memory CD4+ T cells from blood. The chain is built from TRBV2 and TRBJ1-2; D is ambiguous. In DNA form, the CDR3 reads TGTGCCAGCAGTGAACTCGGCCAGCACTATGGCTACACCTTC. Protein product: CASSELGQHYGYTF.